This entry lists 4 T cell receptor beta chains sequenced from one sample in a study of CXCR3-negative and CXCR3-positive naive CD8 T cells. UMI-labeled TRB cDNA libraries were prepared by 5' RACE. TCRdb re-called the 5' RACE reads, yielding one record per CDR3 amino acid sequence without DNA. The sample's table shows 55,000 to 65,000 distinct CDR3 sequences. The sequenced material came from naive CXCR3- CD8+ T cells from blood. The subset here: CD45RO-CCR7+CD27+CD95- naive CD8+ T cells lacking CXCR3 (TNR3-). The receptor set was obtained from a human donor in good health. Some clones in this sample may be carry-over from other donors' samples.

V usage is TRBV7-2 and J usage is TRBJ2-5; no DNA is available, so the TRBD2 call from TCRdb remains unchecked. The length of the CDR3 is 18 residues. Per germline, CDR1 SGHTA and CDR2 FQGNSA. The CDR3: CASSRGGAGGTGWETQYF.

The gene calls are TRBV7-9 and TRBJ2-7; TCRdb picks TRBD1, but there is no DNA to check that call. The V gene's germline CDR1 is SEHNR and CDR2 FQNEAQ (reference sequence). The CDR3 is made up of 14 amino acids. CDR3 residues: CASSPRQGTHEQYF.

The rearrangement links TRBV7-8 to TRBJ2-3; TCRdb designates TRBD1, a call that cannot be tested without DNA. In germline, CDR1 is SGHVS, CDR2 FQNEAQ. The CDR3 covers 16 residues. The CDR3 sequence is CASSSMTEHNTDTQYF.

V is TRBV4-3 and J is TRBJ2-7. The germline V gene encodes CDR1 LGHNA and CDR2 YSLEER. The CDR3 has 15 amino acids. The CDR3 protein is CASSQDISRSYEQYF.